One sample yielded the 15 T cell receptor beta chains listed below, sequenced in a study of blood T cells in healthy people across ages. A J-beta primer mix and a sample-barcoded 5' primer were used in a second PCR of about 6 to 12 cycles. A single record per CDR3 protein comes from TCRdb applying MiXCR to the 5' RACE reads. The sample shows roughly 730,000 distinct CDR3 sequences, 45% to 70% of them seen only once. Input material: blood. Receptors were obtained from a man aged 35-49 years in good health.

The rearrangement links TRBV4-2 to TRBJ2-5; perhaps D is TRBD1 or TRBD2 (5 bases each). The CDR3 is made up of 13 amino acids. CDR1 LGHNA and CDR2 YNFKEQ come from the germline V gene. V was trimmed by 5 bases and J by 5 bases, leaving 12 bases between them. The CDR3 is CASSFLGAETQYF. CDR3 in DNA: TGTGCCAGCAGCTTTCTCGGGGCGGAGACCCAGTACTTC.

This clonotype was seen at least ten times. This chain connects TRBV6-2 or TRBV6-3 to TRBJ2-7, with 7 nucleotides matching TRBD1. The junction had 9 bases not matched to a gene; V was cut back by 9 bases and J by 1 base. CDR1 is MNHEY, CDR2 SVGEGT, per germline. CDR3 length equals 14 residues. The CDR3 nucleotides are TGTGCCAGTAGATCGACAGGGTTTTCCTACGAGCAGTACTTC. It encodes CASRSTGFSYEQYF.

The gene calls are TRBV12-3 or TRBV12-4 and TRBJ1-5, with D perhaps TRBD1 (5 bases). V gave up 3 bases and J gave up 7 bases, with 19 bases separating them. CDR3 length: 16 amino acids. This chain's CDR3 is CASSFSTDPAGQPQHF. Written as DNA, the CDR3 is TGTGCCAGCAGTTTTTCAACCGACCCCGCAGGGCAGCCCCAGCATTTT.

The V gene is TRBV9, the J gene TRBJ2-3; maybe TRBD1 (6 bases). Germline V CDR1 and CDR2: SGDLS, YYNGEE. This CDR3 has 16 residues. V was clipped by 3 bases and J by 0 bases, with 14 bases between them. CDR3 residues: CASSANRQESTDTQYF. The CDR3 coding sequence is TGTGCCAGCAGCGCGAACCGACAGGAGAGCACAGATACGCAGTATTTT.

This clonotype was picked up a small number of times. V gene TRBV29-1 combines with J gene TRBJ2-5; the match to TRBD1 covers 8 bases. V lost 7 bases to trimming and J lost 2 bases; unmatched junction nucleotides: 9. The V gene's germline CDR1 is SQVTM and CDR2 ANQGSEA. This CDR3 is built from 14 residues. CDR3 in DNA: TGCAGCGCCCTAGGGACAGGTATACAAGAGACCCAGTACTTC. Translation: CSALGTGIQETQYF.

This clonotype was seen more than once but under ten times. The rearrangement joins TRBV28 to TRBJ2-3; 7 bases map to TRBD2. The CDR3 runs to 15 residues. Germline assignment: CDR1 MDHEN and CDR2 SYDVKM. Trimming took 4 bases from V and 5 from J; bases not matched to a gene: 9. CDR3 region: CASSSPREQVDTQYF. In DNA, the CDR3 is TGTGCCAGCAGTTCACCGCGGGAGCAGGTAGATACGCAGTATTTT.

Only a few counts were recorded for this clonotype. CDR3 in DNA: TGCAGTGCTATACCTCCGGGACAGGGGTATCAAGTAACGGAGACCCAGTACTTC. It is translated as CSAIPPGQGYQVTETQYF. J is TRBJ2-5 and V is TRBV20-1, with 10 bases matching TRBD1. This CDR3 is 18 amino acids long. Germline CDR1 and CDR2: DFQATT and SNEGSKA (reference sequence). J was trimmed by 5 bases and V by 4 bases; bases with no gene match: 19.

The rearrangement uses TRBV10-3 and TRBJ2-1; tentatively, D is TRBD1 (6 bases). With 6 bases removed from V and 5 bases from J, the gap between germline ends came to 20 bases. CDR1 is ENHRY and CDR2 is SYGVKD in the germline V gene. This CDR3 has 16 amino acids. The CDR3 here is CAISAPSQGSDNEQFF. CDR3 bases: TGTGCCATCAGCGCACCTTCACAGGGCTCGGACAATGAGCAGTTCTTC.

The chain uses TRBV6-2 or TRBV6-3 and TRBJ1-5, with 7 bases identical to TRBD1. Germline-derived CDR1 and CDR2 are MNHEY and SVGEGT. With V trimmed by 5 bases and J by 2 bases, 6 bases remained unmatched. The CDR3 has 15 amino acids. The CDR3 sequence is CASSIRQGGNQPQHF. For the CDR3, the DNA is TGTGCCAGCAGTATTCGACAGGGAGGCAATCAGCCCCAGCATTTT.

The chain joins TRBV7-2 to TRBJ1-5; possibly TRBD1 for D (6 bases). Looked up from germline, CDR1 is SGHTA and CDR2 is FQGNSA. With 5 bases removed from V and 4 bases from J, the gap between germline ends came to 12 bases. This CDR3 contains 14 residues. CDR3 sequence: CASSQHRANQPQHF. The CDR3 DNA is TGTGCCAGCAGCCAACACAGGGCGAATCAGCCCCAGCATTTT. Drawing the rest from reference TRBV7-2 and TRBJ1-5, the complete variable domain is GAGVSQSPSNKVTEKGKDVELRCDPISGHTALYWYRQSLGQGLEFLIYFQGNSAPDKSGLPSDRFSAERTGGSVSTLTIQRTQQEDSAVYLCASSQHRANQPQHFGDGTRLSIL.

This clonotype was recorded only once. The chain uses TRBV7-9 and TRBJ2-7; D is perhaps TRBD2 (6 bases). V was pared by 3 bases and J by 0 bases, with 12 bases between. Germline CDR1 is SEHNR and CDR2 is FQNEAQ (reference sequence). CDR3 length: 15 residues. The CDR3 here is CASSLAGMSSYEQYF. In nucleotides, the CDR3 is TGTGCCAGCAGCTTGGCGGGAATGAGCTCCTACGAGCAGTACTTC.

Only a few counts were recorded for this clonotype. The DNA of the CDR3 is TGTGCCAGCAGGACAGGGAATTCGAGGGAGACCCAGTACTTC. Its protein is CASRTGNSRETQYF. The chain employs TRBV12-3 or TRBV12-4 and TRBJ2-5; 7 bases fit TRBD1. V lost 6 bases to trimming and J lost 5 bases; unmatched junction nucleotides: 9. The CDR3 length is 14 residues.

The chain carries TRBV28 and TRBJ2-2; 10 bases match TRBD2. CDR1 and CDR2 from the germline V gene are MDHEN and SYDVKM. V gave up 2 bases and J gave up 3 bases; unmatched junction bases: 9. The CDR3 sequence is 18 residues long. The CDR3 is CASSLTAAGGPYTGELFF. The DNA for the CDR3 is TGTGCCAGCAGTTTAACGGCAGCGGGAGGGCCTTACACCGGGGAGCTGTTTTTT.

V and J are TRBV27 and TRBJ2-7; weak D call: TRBD1 (6 bases). The V gene lost 6 bases and the J gene lost 5 bases, with 17 bases spanning the gap. In germline, CDR1 is MNHEY, CDR2 SMNVEV (reference sequence). The CDR3 runs to 14 residues. DNA for the CDR3: TGTGCCAGCAGACCAGGACAGTCCCGGGACGAGCAGTACTTC. Encoded protein: CASRPGQSRDEQYF.

The chain uses TRBV28 and TRBJ1-2; no firm D call. This CDR3 is 14 amino acids long. Trimming cost V 3 bases and J 4 bases, with 12 bases left between them. The germline V gene encodes CDR1 MDHEN and CDR2 SYDVKM. CDR3 in DNA: TGTGCCAGCAGTTTGCCCCGGGGAATCTATGGCTACACCTTC. Translated, it gives CASSLPRGIYGYTF.